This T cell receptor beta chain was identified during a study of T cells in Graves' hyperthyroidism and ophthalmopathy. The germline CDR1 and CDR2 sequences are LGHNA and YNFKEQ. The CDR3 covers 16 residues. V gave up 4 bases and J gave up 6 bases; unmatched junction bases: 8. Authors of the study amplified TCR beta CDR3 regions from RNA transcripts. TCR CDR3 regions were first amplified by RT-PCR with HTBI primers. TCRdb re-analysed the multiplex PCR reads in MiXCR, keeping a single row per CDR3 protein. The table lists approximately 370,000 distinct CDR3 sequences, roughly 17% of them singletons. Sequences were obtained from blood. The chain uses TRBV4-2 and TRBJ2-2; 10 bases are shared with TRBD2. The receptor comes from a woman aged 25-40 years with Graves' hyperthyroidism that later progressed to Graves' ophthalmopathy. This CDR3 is CASSLEPAGGAGELFF. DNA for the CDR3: TGTGCCAGCAGCCTTGAGCCAGCGGGAGGGGCCGGGGAGCTGTTTTTT.